A selection of T cell receptor beta chains follows, all from one sample in a study of blood T cell repertoires in COVID-19. Profiling relied on immunoSEQ multiplex PCR, and the TCRdb table lists in-frame clones only, not all of them. Here the sample spans about 320,000 clones, 90% being singletons. The sample comprised PBMCs or T cells enriched from blood (not recorded which). Receptors originate from a woman in her thirties who had been exposed to COVID-19. CDR3s include the opening cysteine and the closing phenylalanine or tryptophan. Each record gives: clone size, J gene, D gene, V gene, CDR3 protein, CDR3 DNA. D genes are given only for firm matches. Not every row has a clone size; where given, it reads once, few, many or a size class.

abundance: -
j_gene: TRBJ2-6
d_gene: TRBD1
v_gene: TRBV6-2/TRBV6-3
CDR3aa: CASSSPGQGTGANVLTF
CDR3nt: TGTGCCAGCAGTTCCCCCGGACAGGGGACTGGGGCCAACGTCCTGACTTTC

abundance: once
j_gene: TRBJ1-2
d_gene: TRBD1
v_gene: TRBV7-9
CDR3aa: CASSVTQGKGYTF
CDR3nt: TGTGCCAGCAGCGTCACACAGGGGAAAGGCTACACCTTC

abundance: once
j_gene: TRBJ1-1
d_gene: -
v_gene: TRBV7-9
CDR3aa: CASSFSGEGNTEAFF
CDR3nt: TGTGCCAGCAGCTTCAGTGGGGAGGGGAACACTGAAGCTTTCTTT

abundance: -
j_gene: TRBJ1-1
d_gene: -
v_gene: TRBV7-9
CDR3aa: CASSFRGLTEAFF
CDR3nt: TGTGCCAGCAGCTTCAGGGGCCTCACTGAAGCTTTCTTT

abundance: -
j_gene: TRBJ2-3
d_gene: -
v_gene: TRBV5-1
CDR3aa: CASSLQKADTQYF
CDR3nt: TGCGCCAGCAGCTTACAGAAGGCAGATACGCAGTATTTT

abundance: -
j_gene: TRBJ1-4
d_gene: -
v_gene: TRBV7-8
CDR3aa: CASSYAGAKEKLFF
CDR3nt: TGTGCCAGCAGCTACGCGGGGGCGAAAGAAAAACTGTTTTTT

abundance: -
j_gene: TRBJ2-7
d_gene: -
v_gene: TRBV6-5
CDR3aa: CASSYSMRGPSYEQYF
CDR3nt: TGTGCCAGCAGTTACTCGATGCGGGGGCCTTCCTACGAGCAGTACTTC

abundance: -
j_gene: TRBJ2-1
d_gene: TRBD1
v_gene: TRBV27
CDR3aa: CASSLADRGGNEQFF
CDR3nt: TGTGCCAGCAGTTTGGCGGACAGGGGGGGCAATGAGCAGTTCTTC

abundance: -
j_gene: TRBJ1-1
d_gene: -
v_gene: TRBV5-1
CDR3aa: CASSLVRGRNTEAFF
CDR3nt: TGCGCCAGCAGCTTGGTTAGGGGTAGGAACACTGAAGCTTTCTTT

abundance: -
j_gene: TRBJ1-2
d_gene: TRBD1
v_gene: TRBV6-1
CDR3aa: CASSEYRGTDYGYTF
CDR3nt: TGTGCCAGCAGTGAATACCGAGGGACAGACTATGGCTACACCTTC

abundance: -
j_gene: TRBJ2-3
d_gene: TRBD2
v_gene: TRBV9
CDR3aa: CASSVRSGEVTDTQYF
CDR3nt: TGTGCCAGCAGCGTAAGAAGCGGGGAAGTAACAGATACGCAGTATTTT

abundance: -
j_gene: TRBJ1-5
d_gene: -
v_gene: TRBV5-1
CDR3aa: CASSLGLYSNQPQHF
CDR3nt: TGCGCCAGCAGCTTGGGTCTCTATAGCAATCAGCCCCAGCATTTT

abundance: -
j_gene: TRBJ2-3
d_gene: -
v_gene: TRBV4-1
CDR3aa: CASSRGVLARGTDTQYF
CDR3nt: TGCGCCAGCAGCCGCGGCGTGCTAGCGAGAGGCACAGATACGCAGTATTTT

abundance: -
j_gene: TRBJ1-3
d_gene: -
v_gene: TRBV15
CDR3aa: CATSREGEGGNTIYF
CDR3nt: TGTGCCACCAGCAGAGAAGGGGAAGGTGGAAACACCATATATTTT

abundance: -
j_gene: TRBJ2-3
d_gene: -
v_gene: TRBV15
CDR3aa: CATSRGETSTDTQYF
CDR3nt: TGTGCCACCAGCAGAGGAGAGACTAGCACAGATACGCAGTATTTT

abundance: -
j_gene: TRBJ1-2
d_gene: -
v_gene: TRBV4-1
CDR3aa: CASSQDQQGDYGYTF
CDR3nt: TGCGCCAGCAGCCAAGATCAACAGGGAGACTATGGCTACACCTTC

abundance: -
j_gene: TRBJ1-2
d_gene: TRBD1
v_gene: TRBV5-8
CDR3aa: CASSLTGTGEYGYTF
CDR3nt: TGTGCCAGCAGCTTAACCGGGACAGGGGAATATGGCTACACCTTC

abundance: -
j_gene: TRBJ1-4
d_gene: TRBD1
v_gene: TRBV3-1/TRBV3-2
CDR3aa: CASSQRGTGRGRTNEKLFF
CDR3nt: TGTGCCAGCAGCCAACGGGGGACAGGGCGAGGTAGAACTAATGAAAAACTGTTTTTT

abundance: -
j_gene: TRBJ1-6
d_gene: TRBD1
v_gene: TRBV3-1/TRBV3-2
CDR3aa: CASSQDRGYSPLHF
CDR3nt: TGTGCCAGCAGCCAGGACAGGGGGTATTCACCCCTCCACTTT

abundance: few
j_gene: TRBJ1-2
d_gene: -
v_gene: TRBV7-2
CDR3aa: CASSLGDKIGHSRGYTF
CDR3nt: TGTGCCAGCAGCTTAGGAGATAAGATCGGTCATTCTCGAGGCTACACCTTC

abundance: -
j_gene: TRBJ1-3
d_gene: -
v_gene: TRBV5-1
CDR3aa: CANYKTAGRPFSGNTIYF
CDR3nt: TGCGCCAACTATAAGACAGCAGGGAGGCCTTTCTCTGGAAACACCATATATTTT

abundance: -
j_gene: TRBJ1-3
d_gene: TRBD1
v_gene: TRBV10-3
CDR3aa: CAISVGTGTRNTIYF
CDR3nt: TGTGCCATCAGTGTTGGGACAGGGACTCGAAACACCATATATTTT

abundance: -
j_gene: TRBJ1-2
d_gene: -
v_gene: TRBV9
CDR3aa: CASSVDDVWEGDGYTF
CDR3nt: TGTGCCAGCAGCGTAGACGACGTCTGGGAGGGGGATGGCTACACCTTC

abundance: -
j_gene: TRBJ1-5
d_gene: -
v_gene: TRBV9
CDR3aa: CASSQGSYSNQPQHF
CDR3nt: TGTGCCAGCAGCCAGGGTTCGTATAGCAATCAGCCCCAGCATTTT

abundance: once
j_gene: TRBJ2-2
d_gene: TRBD2
v_gene: TRBV7-8
CDR3aa: CASSLASGGGFTGELFF
CDR3nt: TGTGCCAGCAGCTTAGCTAGCGGGGGCGGTTTCACCGGGGAGCTGTTTTTT

abundance: -
j_gene: TRBJ1-3
d_gene: -
v_gene: TRBV3-1/TRBV3-2
CDR3aa: CASSQGLLGNTIYF
CDR3nt: TGTGCCAGCAGCCAAGGACTGCTCGGAAACACCATATATTTT

abundance: -
j_gene: TRBJ1-1
d_gene: TRBD1
v_gene: TRBV5-1
CDR3aa: CASSLIQGGTEAFF
CDR3nt: TGCGCCAGCAGCTTGATTCAGGGGGGAACTGAAGCTTTCTTT

abundance: -
j_gene: TRBJ1-5
d_gene: -
v_gene: TRBV18
CDR3aa: CASSPSVSNQPQHF
CDR3nt: TGTGCCAGCTCCCCCAGCGTGTCTAATCAGCCCCAGCATTTT

abundance: -
j_gene: TRBJ2-1
d_gene: TRBD2
v_gene: TRBV19
CDR3aa: CASSIVSGGGYNEQFF
CDR3nt: TGTGCCAGTAGTATAGTTTCTGGCGGGGGGTACAATGAGCAGTTCTTC

abundance: -
j_gene: TRBJ1-1
d_gene: -
v_gene: TRBV7-9
CDR3aa: CASSLRSGTEAFF
CDR3nt: TGTGCCAGCAGCTTAAGATCGGGAACTGAAGCTTTCTTT

abundance: -
j_gene: TRBJ1-4
d_gene: -
v_gene: TRBV7-9
CDR3aa: CASSSGQTNEKLFF
CDR3nt: TGTGCCAGCAGCTCAGGACAGACAAATGAAAAACTGTTTTTT

abundance: -
j_gene: TRBJ1-2
d_gene: TRBD1
v_gene: TRBV12-3/TRBV12-4
CDR3aa: CASSWDRSRGYTF
CDR3nt: TGTGCCAGCAGTTGGGACAGATCTCGTGGCTACACCTTC

abundance: -
j_gene: TRBJ1-1
d_gene: TRBD1
v_gene: TRBV10-3
CDR3aa: CAIRDRGNTEAFF
CDR3nt: TGTGCCATCAGGGACAGGGGGAACACTGAAGCTTTCTTT

abundance: -
j_gene: TRBJ1-5
d_gene: -
v_gene: TRBV5-1
CDR3aa: CASSLEGQGSQPQHF
CDR3nt: TGCGCCAGCAGCTTGGAGGGGCAGGGAAGTCAGCCCCAGCATTTT

abundance: -
j_gene: TRBJ1-4
d_gene: TRBD1
v_gene: TRBV19
CDR3aa: CASSPDRGKLFF
CDR3nt: TGTGCCAGTAGCCCTGACAGGGGAAAACTGTTTTTT

abundance: few
j_gene: TRBJ1-2
d_gene: -
v_gene: TRBV19
CDR3aa: CASSPTGLTYYGYTF
CDR3nt: TGTGCCAGTAGTCCAACAGGATTAACCTACTATGGCTACACCTTC

abundance: -
j_gene: TRBJ1-2
d_gene: -
v_gene: TRBV5-6
CDR3aa: CASSLSGYGYTF
CDR3nt: TGTGCCAGCAGCTTGTCGGGATATGGCTACACCTTC

abundance: -
j_gene: TRBJ1-1
d_gene: -
v_gene: TRBV11-2
CDR3aa: CASSLDGVISEAFF
CDR3nt: TGTGCCAGCAGCTTAGACGGGGTTATAAGCGAAGCTTTCTTT

abundance: -
j_gene: TRBJ2-5
d_gene: -
v_gene: TRBV5-5
CDR3aa: CASSFLPGGQETQYF
CDR3nt: TGTGCCAGCAGCTTTCTCCCAGGAGGCCAAGAGACCCAGTACTTC

abundance: -
j_gene: TRBJ2-7
d_gene: TRBD2
v_gene: TRBV5-1
CDR3aa: CASSSGVAGALYEQYF
CDR3nt: TGCGCCAGCAGCTCCGGGGTAGCGGGGGCTCTCTACGAGCAGTACTTC

abundance: -
j_gene: TRBJ2-5
d_gene: TRBD1
v_gene: TRBV5-8
CDR3aa: CASRPPGQGEETQYF
CDR3nt: TGTGCCAGCAGACCTCCGGGACAGGGGGAGGAGACCCAGTACTTC

abundance: -
j_gene: TRBJ2-2
d_gene: -
v_gene: TRBV7-2
CDR3aa: CASSSPRPGRATGELFF
CDR3nt: TGTGCCAGCAGCTCCCCAAGGCCAGGGCGCGCAACCGGGGAGCTGTTTTTT

abundance: -
j_gene: TRBJ1-6
d_gene: TRBD1
v_gene: TRBV19
CDR3aa: CASSIVGQGVSPLHF
CDR3nt: TGTGCCAGTAGTATAGTGGGACAGGGAGTTTCACCCCTCCACTTT

abundance: -
j_gene: TRBJ1-6
d_gene: -
v_gene: TRBV7-2
CDR3aa: CASSPSPTGKAGRHF
CDR3nt: TGTGCCAGCAGCCCGAGCCCCACAGGGAAGGCCGGGAGGCACTTT

abundance: -
j_gene: TRBJ1-2
d_gene: -
v_gene: TRBV4-3
CDR3aa: CASSHFNRGNYGYTF
CDR3nt: TGCGCCAGCAGCCACTTCAACCGGGGGAACTATGGCTACACCTTC

abundance: once
j_gene: TRBJ2-2
d_gene: TRBD2
v_gene: TRBV7-6
CDR3aa: CASSLALSGASTGELFF
CDR3nt: TGTGCCAGCAGCTTAGCGTTAAGCGGGGCTAGCACCGGGGAGCTGTTTTTT

abundance: once
j_gene: TRBJ2-2
d_gene: TRBD2
v_gene: TRBV4-1
CDR3aa: CASSRSGLAGGTGELFF
CDR3nt: TGCGCCAGCAGCCGATCAGGACTAGCGGGGGGGACCGGGGAGCTGTTTTTT

abundance: -
j_gene: TRBJ2-1
d_gene: TRBD2
v_gene: TRBV27
CDR3aa: CASSSPGLAGEQFF
CDR3nt: TGTGCCAGCAGCTCACCGGGACTAGCGGGGGAGCAGTTCTTC

abundance: -
j_gene: TRBJ2-2
d_gene: -
v_gene: TRBV27
CDR3aa: CASNKLQGNTGELFF
CDR3nt: TGTGCCAGCAACAAACTACAGGGAAACACCGGGGAGCTGTTTTTT

abundance: -
j_gene: TRBJ2-1
d_gene: -
v_gene: TRBV29-1
CDR3aa: CSVERRSYNEQFF
CDR3nt: TGCAGCGTCGAGCGGCGCTCCTACAATGAGCAGTTCTTC

abundance: -
j_gene: TRBJ1-1
d_gene: TRBD1
v_gene: TRBV7-3
CDR3aa: CASSSTGGKVEAFF
CDR3nt: TGTGCCAGCAGCTCAACAGGGGGAAAGGTTGAAGCTTTCTTT

abundance: -
j_gene: TRBJ1-1
d_gene: TRBD1
v_gene: TRBV7-9
CDR3aa: CASSRQGVTEAFF
CDR3nt: TGTGCCAGCAGCCGTCAGGGGGTCACTGAAGCTTTCTTT

abundance: -
j_gene: TRBJ1-2
d_gene: -
v_gene: TRBV5-6
CDR3aa: CASSLLGYGYTF
CDR3nt: TGTGCCAGCAGCTTGCTCGGGTATGGCTACACCTTC